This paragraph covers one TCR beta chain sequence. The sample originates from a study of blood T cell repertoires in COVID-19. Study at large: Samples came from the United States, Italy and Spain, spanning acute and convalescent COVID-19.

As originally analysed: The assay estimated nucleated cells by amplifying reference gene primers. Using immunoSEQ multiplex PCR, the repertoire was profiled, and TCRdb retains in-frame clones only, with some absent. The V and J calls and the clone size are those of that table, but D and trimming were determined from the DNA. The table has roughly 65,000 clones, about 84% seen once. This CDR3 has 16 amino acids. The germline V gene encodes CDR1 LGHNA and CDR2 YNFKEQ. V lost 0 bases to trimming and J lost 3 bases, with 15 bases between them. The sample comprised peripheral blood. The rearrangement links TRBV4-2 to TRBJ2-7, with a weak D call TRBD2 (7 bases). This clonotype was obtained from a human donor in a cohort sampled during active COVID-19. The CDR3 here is CASSQDLAGALYEQYF. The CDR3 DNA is TGTGCCAGCAGCCAAGATCTTGCGGGGGCTCTCTACGAGCAGTACTTC.